The 23 T cell receptor beta chains below all came from one sample that was sequenced in a study of CD8+ T cells in alopecia areata. Described treatment: oral pan-JAK inhibitor, 5-10 mg twice daily. Isolated RNA was reverse transcribed into cDNA used as the sequencing template. The table came from immunoSEQ multiplex PCR; TCRdb's copy has only in-frame clones and leaves some out. The sample yields 200,000 to 250,000 clones, around two fifths seen once. The material was CD4+ T cells sorted from blood, obtained at approximately week 34, from a patient treated with tofacitinib. Source of these receptors: a human donor with alopecia areata.

This chain links TRBV30 with TRBJ2-1; the D is unclear. Germline CDR1 reads GTSNPN; CDR2 reads SVGIG (reference sequence). The CDR3 is made up of 12 amino acids. V lost 0 bases and J lost 14, with 14 bases in between. CDR3 region: CAWSVVSREKFF. For the CDR3, the DNA is TGTGCCTGGAGTGTGGTCAGCCGTGAAAAGTTCTTC.

CDR3 nucleotides: TGTGCCAGCAGCGTAGAGTCACATACGCAGTATTTT. Amino acid sequence: CASSVESHTQYF. This sequence joins TRBV9 and TRBJ2-3; D remains ambiguous. The CDR3 loop spans 12 amino acids. Trimming removed 0 bases from V and 7 bases from J, with 6 bases in between. Per germline, CDR1 SGDLS and CDR2 YYNGEE.

A note on this clone: One end of the junction varies from germline; a read error may be responsible. This chain's CDR3 is CASSLGGRESETQYF. CDR3 nucleotides: TGTGCTAGCAGCTTAGGCGGCAGGGAGAGCGAGACCCAGTACTTC. This chain links TRBV7-7 with TRBJ2-5; D is tentatively TRBD1 or TRBD2 (5 bases each). Germline-derived CDR1 and CDR2 are SSHAT and FNYEAQ (reference sequence). The CDR3 loop spans 15 amino acids.

The chain is built from TRBV30 and TRBJ1-4, with a weak D call TRBD1 (5 bases). The CDR3 contains 13 residues. Per germline, CDR1 GTSNPN and CDR2 SVGIG (reference sequence). V gave up 6 bases and J gave up 4 bases, with 12 bases separating them. The CDR3 region has the DNA TGTGCCTGCAAAAGGGGAGTTAATGAAAAACTGTTTTTT. It translates to CACKRGVNEKLFF.

The chain combines TRBV7-2 with TRBJ2-5; TRBD2 matches 7 bases. CDR1 is SGHTA, CDR2 FQGNSA, per germline. V lost 3 bases to trimming and J lost 7 bases; unmatched junction nucleotides: 8. This CDR3 contains 14 residues. CDR3: CASSFSGAKGTQYF. As DNA, the CDR3 is TGTGCCAGCAGCTTCAGCGGGGCGAAGGGGACCCAGTACTTC. Full variable domain (outside the CDR3, taken from reference TRBV7-2 and TRBJ2-5): GAGVSQSPSNKVTEKGKDVELRCDPISGHTALYWYRQSLGQGLEFLIYFQGNSAPDKSGLPSDRFSAERTGGSVSTLTIQRTQQEDSAVYLCASSFSGAKGTQYFGPGTRLLVL.

The chain employs TRBV7-9 and TRBJ2-7; D is possibly TRBD1 or TRBD2 (5 bases each). The V end was cut by 5 bases, the J end by 3 bases, with 17 bases between. Germline CDR1 is SEHNR and CDR2 is FQNEAQ (reference sequence). The CDR3 contains 15 residues. The CDR3: CASSLVGTERYEQYF. The CDR3 DNA reads as TGTGCCAGCAGCCTCGTAGGGACGGAACGCTACGAGCAGTACTTC.

In its sample, this clone was seen a few times. V gene TRBV29-1 combines with J gene TRBJ2-2; no clear D. The germline gives CDR1 SQVTM, CDR2 ANQGSEA. The CDR3 runs 13 residues. Trimming took 6 bases from V and 3 from J, leaving 11 bases between them. CDR3: CSVERPDTGELFF. The CDR3 DNA follows: TGCAGCGTGGAAAGACCTGACACCGGGGAGCTGTTTTTT.

The chain carries TRBV9 and TRBJ2-3, with 13 positions matching TRBD2. This CDR3 contains 16 residues. Germline assignment: CDR1 SGDLS and CDR2 YYNGEE. V was clipped by 4 bases and J by 1 base; unmatched bases: 3. Here the CDR3 reads CASSHGLAGGTDTQYF. The CDR3 bases are TGTGCCAGCAGCCATGGACTAGCGGGGGGCACAGATACGCAGTATTTT.

The chain couples TRBV11-2 to TRBJ2-1; TRBD2 matches at 7 bases. V dropped 1 base and J dropped 7; count of bases not matched to a gene: 13. There are 17 residues in the CDR3. Per the germline V gene, CDR1 is SGHAT and CDR2 is FQNNGV. In DNA form, the CDR3 reads TGTGCCAGCAGCTTAGCTAAGCGGGGAATACAATGGAATGAGCAGTTCTTC. Its translation is CASSLAKRGIQWNEQFF.

The DNA for the CDR3 is TGTGCCAGTAGTGTCCCGGTGGGGTCGGGGACTGAAGCTTTCTTT. Translation: CASSVPVGSGTEAFF. The chain carries TRBV19 and TRBJ1-1; D is unclear. Trimming left V 5 bases short and J 5 bases short, with 18 bases between. The CDR3 contains 15 residues. CDR1 is LNHDA, CDR2 SQIVND, per germline (reference sequence).

Concerning this clone: Within the sample, other DNA sequences also encode this same CDR3. This chain links TRBV13 with TRBJ2-7; TRBD1 might be the D (6 bases). Trimming pared 2 bases from V and 0 bases from J, leaving 8 bases between. The germline gives CDR1 PRHDT, CDR2 FYEKMQ (reference sequence). CDR3 length: 14 amino acids. The CDR3 is CASSLQGSSYEQYF. CDR3 DNA: TGTGCCAGCAGCTTACAGGGGAGCTCCTACGAGCAGTACTTC.

The chain employs TRBV14 and TRBJ1-2; D gene unclear. Trimming took 0 bases from V and 10 from J, leaving 12 bases between them. The germline V gene encodes CDR1 SGHDN and CDR2 FVKESK. The CDR3 has 13 residues. DNA for the CDR3: TGTGCCAGCAGCCAAGATGTGGCAGGCCTCTACACCTTC. It codes for CASSQDVAGLYTF.

The chain couples TRBV4-1 to TRBJ2-5; 7 bases fit TRBD2. J lost 5 bases, V lost 2 bases, and 11 bases had no gene match. In germline, CDR1 is MGHRA, CDR2 YSYEKL. The CDR3 is 16 amino acids. The CDR3 DNA is TGCGCCAGCAGCCAACCCCTTCGCGGGAGTTTGGAGACCCAGTACTTC. This translates into CASSQPLRGSLETQYF.

This clone has just a few counts. V is TRBV10-3 and J is TRBJ2-3, with D possibly being TRBD2 (6 bases). Trimming removed 0 bases from V and 7 bases from J, with 14 bases in between. This CDR3 has 15 amino acids. Germline CDR1 ENHRY, CDR2 SYGVKD. CDR3 sequence: CAISESTSRLYTQYF. DNA for the CDR3: TGTGCCATCAGTGAGTCGACTAGTCGTCTATATACGCAGTATTTT.

In this sample, this clone turned up many times. The V call is TRBV30, the J call TRBJ1-4, with D unclear. CDR3 length: 15 amino acids. Germline V gene data show CDR1 as GTSNPN and CDR2 as SVGIG (reference sequence). Trimming cost V 0 bases and J 8 bases, with 16 bases left between them. In DNA, the CDR3 is TGTGCCTGGAGTGTAGGCAACGCACGTGGGGAAAAACTGTTTTTT. Its protein is CAWSVGNARGEKLFF.

This clone was seen a handful of times. V gene TRBV4-1 combines with J gene TRBJ2-7; D is possibly TRBD1 or TRBD2 (5 bases each). V was shortened by 4 bases and J by 0 bases, with 16 bases between the two germline ends. Germline assignment: CDR1 MGHRA and CDR2 YSYEKL. The CDR3 length is 16 residues. The CDR3 sequence: CASSRDGGSSSYEQYF. The CDR3 DNA is TGCGCCAGCAGCCGGGACGGTGGATCGAGCTCCTACGAGCAGTACTTC.

The chain couples TRBV5-1 to TRBJ1-1; no definite D call. CDR3 length: 14 amino acids. The germline CDR1 and CDR2 sequences are SGHRS and YFSETQ. Trimming left V 1 base short and J 1 base short, with 8 bases between. The CDR3 here is CASSLWLENTEAFF. CDR3 DNA sequence: TGCGCCAGCAGCTTGTGGCTGGAGAACACTGAAGCTTTCTTT. The full variable domain, with the rest looked up from reference TRBV5-1 and TRBJ1-1, is KAGVTQTPRYLIKTRGQQVTLSCSPISGHRSVSWYQQTPGQGLQFLFEYFSETQRNKGNFPGRFSGRQFSNSRSEMNVSTLELGDSALYLCASSLWLENTEAFFGQGTRLTVV.

This clone was counted between two and nine times. The chain links TRBV5-1 to TRBJ1-2; weak D call: TRBD1 (5 bases). The CDR3 loop spans 12 amino acids. The germline V gene has CDR1 SGHRS and CDR2 YFSETQ. Trimming removed 4 bases from V and 9 bases from J, with 13 bases in between. CDR3 region: CASSADTLSYTF. CDR3 coding DNA: TGCGCCAGCAGCGCGGACACTTTAAGCTACACCTTC. Full variable domain (rest looked up from reference TRBV5-1 and TRBJ1-2): KAGVTQTPRYLIKTRGQQVTLSCSPISGHRSVSWYQQTPGQGLQFLFEYFSETQRNKGNFPGRFSGRQFSNSRSEMNVSTLELGDSALYLCASSADTLSYTFGSGTRLTVV.

This clone has more than one count but fewer than ten. The chain couples TRBV30 to TRBJ2-5; 13 nucleotides align to TRBD2. The CDR3 contains 15 residues. The ends lost 3 bases at V and 4 bases at J; junction bases unmatched: 5. From germline, CDR1 is GTSNPN and CDR2 SVGIG (reference sequence). The CDR3 DNA reads as TGTGCCTGGAGCCTAGGACTAGCGGGGGTAGAGACCCAGTACTTC. It encodes CAWSLGLAGVETQYF.

Details on this clone: A single base separates this from a much larger clone, so it may be a read error. The genes are TRBV5-4 and TRBJ2-7; 9 bases fit TRBD2. The CDR3 is made up of 14 amino acids. Trimming removed 2 bases from V and 2 bases from J; junction bases left unmatched: 2. Germline V gives CDR1 SGHNT, CDR2 YYREEE (reference sequence). CDR3 sequence reads: CASSFGGGAYEQYF. In DNA form, the CDR3 reads TGTGCCAGCAGCTTCGGCGGGGGGGCCTACGAGCAGTACTTC. Complete variable domain (other parts from reference TRBV5-4 and TRBJ2-7): ETGVTQSPTHLIKTRGQQVTLRCSSQSGHNTVSWYQQALGQGPQFIFQYYREEENGRGNFPPRFSGLQFPNYSSELNVNALELDDSALYLCASSFGGGAYEQYFGPGTRLTVT.

V usage is TRBV5-1 and J usage is TRBJ2-2; TRBD2 aligns across 7 bases. Trimming cost V 0 bases and J 6 bases; bases outside gene matches: 5. The V gene's germline CDR1 is SGHRS and CDR2 YFSETQ. The CDR3 covers 15 residues. The DNA for the CDR3 is TGCGCCAGCAGCTTGGCGACTAGCTGGTCCGGGGAGCTGTTTTTT. Translating it yields CASSLATSWSGELFF.

The chain employs TRBV19 and TRBJ1-1, with TRBD1 identical over 7 bases. V shed 5 bases and J 0 bases; nucleotides not matched to a gene: 6. CDR3 length equals 15 residues. CDR1 and CDR2 from the germline V gene are LNHDA and SQIVND (reference sequence). CDR3 in DNA: TGTGCCAGTAGTGATCCCGGGACAGTGAACACTGAAGCTTTCTTT. This codes for CASSDPGTVNTEAFF.

This clone was detected a few times. Different DNA sequences within this sample yield the same CDR3. This chain uses TRBV29-1 with TRBJ1-1; D is uncertain. V dropped 4 bases and J dropped 0 bases, with 9 bases sitting between them. The CDR3 consists of 13 residues. Germline V gene lookup returns CDR1 SQVTM and CDR2 ANQGSEA. DNA for the CDR3: TGCAGCGTTGCGGGGAAGATGAACACTGAAGCTTTCTTT. This encodes CSVAGKMNTEAFF.